A single sample is the source of the 32 T cell receptor beta chains below, sequenced in a study of PD-1 blockade in classical Hodgkin lymphoma (dated by TCRdb to the early 2020s). The library was built by means of the immunoSEQ multiplex PCR assay. TCRdb mirrors the immuneACCESS table, restricted to in-frame sequences. Some clones are absent from its copies; in checked studies, under half trace to an unresolved V gene, and the reason for the others is unknown. This sample is represented by about 150,000 clones; around four fifths of them were singletons. The top ten clonotypes cover approximately 9.6% of the sample. Per the publication, the time point label means: cycle 2 day 1 (C2D1) of nivolumab. Every trial patient had relapsed following autologous stem cell transplantation, and prior brentuximab vedotin exposure was what differed among cohorts A, B and C. This specimen was peripheral blood mononuclear cells (PBMCs), taken before the second cycle of nivolumab. Receptor source: a human donor with classical Hodgkin lymphoma.

The J gene is TRBJ2-1, the V gene TRBV6-4, with D possibly being TRBD2 (5 bases). This CDR3 region has 13 residues. Trimming cost V 0 bases and J 9 bases, with 9 bases left between them. In germline, CDR1 is MRHNA, CDR2 SNTAGT. Here the CDR3 DNA reads TGTGCCAGCAGTGACTCGGACTCCAGTGAGCAGTTCTTC. It is translated as CASSDSDSSEQFF.

The chain has TRBV7-2 and TRBJ2-1, with D possibly being TRBD2 (5 bases). V was clipped by 5 bases and J by 7 bases, with 21 bases between them. The CDR3 runs to 16 residues. Looked up from germline, CDR1 is SGHTA and CDR2 is FQGNSA. The DNA for the CDR3 is TGTGCCAGCAGCGGCCGCGACTATTGGCCTAGGAATGAGCAGTTCTTC. It codes for CASSGRDYWPRNEQFF.

The V and J genes are TRBV7-8 and TRBJ2-1; tentatively, D is TRBD1 or TRBD2 (5 bases each). This CDR3 comprises 12 residues. Trimming left V 4 bases short and J 8 bases short, with 9 bases between. The germline CDR1 and CDR2 sequences are SGHVS and FQNEAQ. CDR3: CASSSWGYEQFF. The DNA of the CDR3 is TGTGCCAGCAGCTCGTGGGGGTATGAGCAGTTCTTC.

This clone was seen just once. The chain employs TRBV7-2 and TRBJ2-6; 7 bases are a match to TRBD2. Germline V gene lookup returns CDR1 SGHTA and CDR2 FQGNSA. The trim removed 3 bases at V and 0 bases at J, leaving 5 bases unmatched. The CDR3 loop spans 17 amino acids. CDR3 loop: CASSFVAGLSGANVLTF. The CDR3 DNA is TGTGCCAGCAGCTTTGTAGCGGGCCTCTCTGGGGCCAACGTCCTGACTTTC.

This clone was recorded once. The V call is TRBV7-8, the J call TRBJ2-3, with D possibly matching TRBD2 (6 bases). The V end was cut by 1 base, the J end by 0 bases, with 11 bases between. The germline V gene has CDR1 SGHVS and CDR2 FQNEAQ. The CDR3 covers 16 residues. CDR3 sequence reads: CASSLVAGTSTDTQYF. DNA for the CDR3: TGTGCCAGCAGCTTAGTTGCAGGGACTAGCACAGATACGCAGTATTTT. Full variable domain (outside the CDR3, taken from reference TRBV7-8 and TRBJ2-3): GAGVSQSPRYKVAKRGQDVALRCDPISGHVSLFWYQQALGQGPEFLTYFQNEAQLDKSGLPSDRFFAERPEGSVSTLKIQRTQQEDSAVYLCASSLVAGTSTDTQYFGPGTRLTVL.

This sequence joins TRBV5-6 and TRBJ2-5; no clear D. This CDR3 has 13 amino acids. The ends were cut back, 7 bases at V and 5 bases at J, with 15 bases in the middle. Germline loops: CDR1 SGHDT, CDR2 YYEEEE. The CDR3 DNA reads TGTGCCAGCGGGGATGGTGTCCGTGAGACCCAGTACTTC. Translated: CASGDGVRETQYF.

This clone came up once. The chain links TRBV5-4 to TRBJ2-1; D ambiguous. From germline, CDR1 is SGHNT and CDR2 YYREEE (reference sequence). The CDR3 has 13 amino acids. Trimming removed 2 bases at V and 4 bases at J, with 7 bases between. The DNA of the CDR3 is TGTGCCAGCAGCTTAAGCTCGTACAATGAGCAGTTCTTC. Amino acids: CASSLSSYNEQFF.

This clone came up a few times. V gene TRBV7-8 combines with J gene TRBJ2-1, with a weak D call TRBD2 (5 bases). CDR1 and CDR2 (germline): SGHVS, FQNEAQ. This CDR3 contains 15 residues. Deletions cut 3 bases from V and 0 bases from J, with 9 bases between. CDR3 sequence reads: CASSFRLHSYNEQFF. In nucleotides, the CDR3 is TGTGCCAGCAGCTTTCGACTACACTCCTACAATGAGCAGTTCTTC.

Concerning this clone itself: Its ends do not fully match the called genes, so a read error is possible. The chain recombines TRBV7-7 with TRBJ1-1; D ambiguous. Germline CDR1 and CDR2: SSHAT and FNYEAQ (reference sequence). This CDR3 comprises 13 residues. CDR3 nucleotide sequence: TGTGCTAGCAGCTTAGAAAGGAACACTGAAGCTTTCTTT. Its protein product is CASSLERNTEAFF.

V usage is TRBV9 and J usage is TRBJ2-5; the D gene could be TRBD1 or TRBD2 (6 bases each). V shed 4 bases and J shed 5 bases, with 24 bases lying between them. The CDR3 runs to 17 residues. Germline loops: CDR1 SGDLS, CDR2 YYNGEE. The CDR3 region is CASSPWGRGGSGETQYF. Written as DNA, the CDR3 is TGTGCCAGCAGCCCGTGGGGCCGAGGGGGGAGCGGTGAGACCCAGTACTTC.

V usage is TRBV6-1 and J usage is TRBJ2-7; TRBD1 aligns across 9 bases. The V segment lost 7 bases and the J segment 7 bases; nucleotides outside the gene matches: 5. Germline V lookup: CDR1 MNHNS, CDR2 SASEGT. This CDR3 is 12 amino acids long. Here the CDR3 reads CASTGQGTEQYF. CDR3 nucleotide sequence: TGTGCCAGCACGGGACAGGGAACGGAGCAGTACTTC.

The chain recombines TRBV29-1 with TRBJ2-3; 10 bases are a match to TRBD2. Trimming removed 1 base from V and 5 bases from J; junction bases left unmatched: 12. Germline assignment: CDR1 SQVTM and CDR2 ANQGSEA. The CDR3 sequence is 17 residues long. The CDR3 nucleotides read TGCAGCGTTGAAGTATCCTGGCTAGCGGGAGTGCTAGATACGCAGTATTTT. Amino acids: CSVEVSWLAGVLDTQYF.

The chain is built from TRBV29-1 and TRBJ2-2; perhaps TRBD1 as D (7 bases). Trimming took off 6 bases at V and 4 bases at J, with 21 bases between the two ends. Germline values: CDR1 SQVTM, CDR2 ANQGSEA. The CDR3 covers 16 residues. The CDR3 DNA is TGCAGCGTCTCAAAGGGGGCGACAGCGGGCACCGGGGAGCTGTTTTTT. Translated: CSVSKGATAGTGELFF.

The CDR3 sequence is CASSQQGWTEAFF. The CDR3 DNA reads TGTGCCAGTAGTCAGCAGGGGTGGACTGAAGCTTTCTTT. The gene calls are TRBV19 and TRBJ1-1; the D gene is possibly TRBD1 (6 bases). CDR3 length: 13 residues. V was trimmed by 5 bases and J by 5 bases, leaving 12 bases between them. Germline CDR1 and CDR2: LNHDA and SQIVND (reference sequence).

This chain links TRBV9 with TRBJ2-7, with 13 bases that match TRBD2. From germline, CDR1 is SGDLS and CDR2 YYNGEE. This CDR3 comprises 19 residues. V was clipped by 4 bases and J by 3 bases; unmatched bases: 16. CDR3 sequence: CASSPLQTSGRASVYEQYF. For the CDR3, the DNA is TGTGCCAGCAGCCCACTACAAACTAGCGGGAGGGCCTCTGTCTACGAGCAGTACTTC. Based on the CDR3 plus reference TRBV9 and TRBJ2-7, the full variable domain is DSGVTQTPKHLITATGQRVTLRCSPRSGDLSVYWYQQSLDQGLQFLIQYYNGEERAKGNILERFSAQQFPDLHSELNLSSLELGDSALYFCASSPLQTSGRASVYEQYFGPGTRLTVT.

This clone was observed a few times. The rearrangement uses TRBV5-1 and TRBJ1-3; tentatively, D is TRBD1 (5 bases). The CDR3 is made up of 16 amino acids. Germline V gene sequence: CDR1 SGHRS, CDR2 YFSETQ. Trimming shortened V by 0 bases and J by 2 bases, and 12 bases separated the two germline ends. CDR3 nucleotide sequence: TGCGCCAGCAGCTTGGAGGGGCGCTTCCCTGGAAACACCATATATTTT. This codes for CASSLEGRFPGNTIYF.

The gene calls are TRBV7-9 and TRBJ1-1; no definite D call. This CDR3 spans 14 amino acids. V lost 1 base, J lost 4 bases, and 10 bases lay in between. Germline CDR1 SEHNR, CDR2 FQNEAQ (reference sequence). CDR3 residues: CASSLVIGPTEAFF. The CDR3 nucleotides are TGTGCCAGCAGCTTAGTAATTGGGCCCACTGAAGCTTTCTTT.

The V call is TRBV2, the J call TRBJ1-1; weak D call: TRBD1 (5 bases). The CDR3 totals 14 residues. With 5 bases removed from V and 1 base from J, the gap between germline ends came to 11 bases. CDR1 and CDR2 from the germline V gene are SNHLY and FYNNEI. The CDR3 sequence: CASSYRDENTEAFF. CDR3 coding DNA: TGTGCCAGCAGTTACCGGGACGAGAACACTGAAGCTTTCTTT.

The chain carries TRBV27 and TRBJ2-7; 9 positions agree with TRBD2. Germline-derived CDR1 and CDR2 are MNHEY and SMNVEV (reference sequence). V dropped 6 bases and J dropped 4; count of bases not matched to a gene: 10. This CDR3 region has 15 residues. The DNA of the CDR3 is TGTGCCAGCAGACACCTGGGGGGACTAGCATACGAGCAGTACTTC. This translates into CASRHLGGLAYEQYF.

The V and J genes are TRBV2 and TRBJ2-7, with TRBD1 identical over 8 bases. The CDR3 spans 16 residues. Germline CDR1 SNHLY, CDR2 FYNNEI. Trimming cost V 4 bases and J 1 base; bases outside gene matches: 9. CDR3 sequence: CASSAPGQDPSYEQYF. The CDR3 DNA follows: TGTGCCAGCAGTGCCCCGGGACAGGACCCTTCCTACGAGCAGTACTTC.

The chain carries TRBV7-2 and TRBJ1-5, with D hard to call. The germline gives CDR1 SGHTA, CDR2 FQGNSA. V was cut by 2 bases and J by 1 base, with 9 bases left in between. CDR3 length equals 15 residues. Here the CDR3 DNA reads TGTGCCAGCAGCTTAAGCGGGTCCAGCAATCAGCCCCAGCATTTT. This translates into CASSLSGSSNQPQHF.

The genes are TRBV5-4 and TRBJ2-1; D uncertain. Germline V gene sequence: CDR1 SGHNT, CDR2 YYREEE (reference sequence). V shed 2 bases and J shed 2 bases, with 11 bases lying between them. CDR3 length: 15 amino acids. In DNA form, the CDR3 reads TGTGCCAGCAGCTTAGGATCTTCTACCTACAATGAGCAGTTCTTC. This codes for CASSLGSSTYNEQFF.

This chain uses TRBV27 with TRBJ1-6; 7 bases are shared with TRBD1. The CDR3 sequence is 16 residues long. Germline-derived CDR1 and CDR2 are MNHEY and SMNVEV (reference sequence). Trimming took 5 bases from V and 8 from J; bases not matched to a gene: 12. The CDR3 bases are TGTGCCAGCAGTCCCGTCACAGGGGCGAATCATTCACCCCTCCACTTT. It codes for CASSPVTGANHSPLHF.

This clone was observed a single time. The chain couples TRBV7-9 to TRBJ2-3, with D perhaps given as TRBD1 or TRBD2 (5 bases each). The CDR3 runs 14 residues. Trimming removed 4 bases from V and 5 bases from J, with 13 bases in between. Looked up from germline, CDR1 is SEHNR and CDR2 is FQNEAQ (reference sequence). The CDR3 DNA sequence: TGTGCCAGCAGCTCCGGGGCCCTCGGAGATACGCAGTATTTT. Translated: CASSSGALGDTQYF.

This chain connects TRBV10-3 to TRBJ1-4; a possible D gene is TRBD1 (6 bases). The V end lost 7 bases, the J end lost 6 bases, and 12 bases lay between the germline ends. The CDR3 spans 13 residues. Germline assignment: CDR1 ENHRY and CDR2 SYGVKD. The CDR3 reads CAINGGNDEKLFF. For the CDR3, the DNA is TGTGCCATCAATGGGGGCAATGATGAAAAACTGTTTTTT.

The rearrangement uses TRBV5-1 and TRBJ1-4, with 9 bases aligning to TRBD1. Trimming cost V 2 bases and J 7 bases; bases outside gene matches: 9. CDR1 and CDR2 from the germline V gene are SGHRS and YFSETQ. The CDR3 loop spans 16 amino acids. In nucleotides, the CDR3 is TGCGCCAGCAGCTTTGGGGACAGGGCGACGGTTGAAAAACTGTTTTTT. It codes for CASSFGDRATVEKLFF.

As DNA, the CDR3 is TGTGCCAGCTCACCTACAGGGTTTGGAAACACCATATATTTT. It codes for CASSPTGFGNTIYF. The chain carries TRBV18 and TRBJ1-3, with D possibly being TRBD1 (6 bases). The length of the CDR3 is 14 residues. Trimming removed 3 bases at V and 3 bases at J, with 9 bases between. The germline V gene has CDR1 KGHSH and CDR2 LQKENI. The full variable domain, completed using reference TRBV18 and TRBJ1-3, is NAGVMQNPRHLVRRRGQEARLRCSPMKGHSHVYWYRQLPEEGLKFMVYLQKENIIDESGMPKERFSAEFPKEGPSILRIQQVVRGDSAAYFCASSPTGFGNTIYFGEGSWLTVV.

The CDR3 is CASSLSAGTRIYGYTF. Written as DNA, the CDR3 is TGTGCCAGCAGTTTATCGGCAGGGACTAGGATCTATGGCTACACCTTC. The V gene is TRBV27, the J gene TRBJ1-2; a weak D match, TRBD1 (5 bases). Trimming stripped 0 bases from V and 4 bases from J, with 15 bases between. The CDR3 has 16 amino acids. Germline V lookup: CDR1 MNHEY, CDR2 SMNVEV (reference sequence).

The chain has TRBV19 and TRBJ2-5, with TRBD1 matching 8 bases. The CDR3 runs to 20 residues. V shed 4 bases and J 1 base; nucleotides not matched to a gene: 20. The germline CDR1 and CDR2 sequences are LNHDA and SQIVND (reference sequence). In DNA, the CDR3 is TGTGCCAGTAGTAGGAGACCCGACAGGGGCCCGTGGGGCTTCCAAGAGACCCAGTACTTC. This sequence encodes CASSRRPDRGPWGFQETQYF.

In the case of this clone: This specimen includes other DNA sequences encoding the same CDR3. V gene TRBV20-1 combines with J gene TRBJ2-3; D unresolved. V shed 1 base and J shed 2 bases, with 1 base lying between them. The CDR3 consists of 11 residues. Germline V gene sequence: CDR1 DFQATT, CDR2 SNEGSKA (reference sequence). The CDR3 is CSARVTDTQYF. The CDR3 DNA reads TGCAGTGCTAGAGTCACAGATACGCAGTATTTT.

The chain's CDR3 is CASSILNTEAFF. DNA of the CDR3: TGTGCCAGTAGTATCCTGAACACTGAAGCTTTCTTT. The chain has TRBV19 and TRBJ1-1; unclear D gene. The CDR3 covers 12 residues. Germline CDR1 and CDR2: LNHDA and SQIVND (reference sequence). Trimming cost V 3 bases and J 0 bases, with 2 bases left between them.

The chain links TRBV18 to TRBJ2-1; no clear D gene. Germline CDR1 is KGHSH and CDR2 is LQKENI. V was clipped by 0 bases and J by 6 bases, with 3 bases between them. This CDR3 is 12 amino acids long. In DNA form, the CDR3 reads TGTGCCAGCTCACCACCGAGCAATGAGCAGTTCTTC. The encoded protein is CASSPPSNEQFF.